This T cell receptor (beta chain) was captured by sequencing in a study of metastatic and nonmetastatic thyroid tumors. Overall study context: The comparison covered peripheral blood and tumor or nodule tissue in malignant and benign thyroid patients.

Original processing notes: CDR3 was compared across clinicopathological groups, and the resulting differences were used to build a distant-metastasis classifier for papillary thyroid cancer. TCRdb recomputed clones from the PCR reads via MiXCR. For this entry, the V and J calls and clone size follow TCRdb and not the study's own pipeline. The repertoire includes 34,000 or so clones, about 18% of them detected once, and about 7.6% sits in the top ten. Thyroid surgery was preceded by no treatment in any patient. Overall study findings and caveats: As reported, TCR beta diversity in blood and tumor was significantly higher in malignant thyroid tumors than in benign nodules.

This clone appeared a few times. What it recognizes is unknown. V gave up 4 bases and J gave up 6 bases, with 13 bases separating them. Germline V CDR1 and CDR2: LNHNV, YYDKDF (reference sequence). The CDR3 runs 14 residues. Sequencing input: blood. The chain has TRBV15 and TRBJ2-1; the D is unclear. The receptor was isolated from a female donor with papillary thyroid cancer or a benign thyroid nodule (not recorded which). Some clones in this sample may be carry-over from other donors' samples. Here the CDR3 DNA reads TGTGCCACCAGCACCTTACCCTACCGCAATGAGCAGTTCTTC. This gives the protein CATSTLPYRNEQFF.